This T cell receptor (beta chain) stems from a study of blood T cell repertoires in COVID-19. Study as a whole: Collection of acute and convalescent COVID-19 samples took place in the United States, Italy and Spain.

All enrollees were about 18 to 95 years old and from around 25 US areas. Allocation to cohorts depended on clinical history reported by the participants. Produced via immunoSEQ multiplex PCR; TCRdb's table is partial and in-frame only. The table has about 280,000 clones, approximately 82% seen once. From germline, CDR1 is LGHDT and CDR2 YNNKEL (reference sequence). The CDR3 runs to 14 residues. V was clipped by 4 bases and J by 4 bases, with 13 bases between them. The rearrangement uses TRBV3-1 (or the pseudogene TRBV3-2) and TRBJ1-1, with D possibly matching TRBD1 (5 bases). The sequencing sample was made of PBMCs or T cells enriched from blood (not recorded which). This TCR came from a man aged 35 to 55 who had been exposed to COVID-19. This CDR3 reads CASSPRPGGTEAFF. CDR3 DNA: TGTGCCAGCAGCCCTCGCCCGGGGGGCACTGAAGCTTTCTTT.